The subject of this entry is one TCR beta chain. TCRdb keeps only in-frame clones here, not all; method: immunoSEQ multiplex PCR. The profile covers about 360,000 clones, with 87% appearing a single time and 1.3% taken by the ten largest. This record belongs to a study of blood T cell repertoires in COVID-19. The V segment lost 5 bases and the J segment 9 bases; nucleotides outside the gene matches: 10. This CDR3 has 13 residues. The chain links TRBV12-3 or TRBV12-4 to TRBJ2-7; 7 nucleotides align to TRBD2. The source is a man aged 30 to 39 who had recovered from COVID-19. The sequencing sample was made of PBMCs or T cells enriched from blood (not recorded which). DNA of the CDR3: TGTGCCAGCAGTGCTAGCTTTTGGGGGGGGCAGTACTTC. Its protein is CASSASFWGGQYF.